Presented here are 32 T cell receptor beta chains from one specimen sequenced in a study of persistence of HIV-infected CD4 T cells. Sequencing used immunoSEQ version 4 in survey mode. The repertoire was sequenced with immunoSEQ multiplex PCR; TCRdb's copy has only in-frame clones and lacks some. The sample records about 25,000 clones, under 80% being singletons. Their recognized antigens are unknown. Overlapping HIV-1 Gag 15-mer peptides at 1 ug per peptide per mL were used. Sorting of responding CD4+ T cells relied on upregulated CD40 ligand together with CD69. The sample here was CD4+ T cells sorted from PBMCs after roughly 18-hour stimulation, taken from a patient who received antiretroviral therapy. These receptor sequences come from an adult man with HIV who was CMV-seropositive.

The chain carries TRBV6-6 and TRBJ2-7; 8 bases fit TRBD1. Germline V CDR1 and CDR2: MNHNY, SVGAGI (reference sequence). Trimming cost V 6 bases and J 0 bases; bases outside gene matches: 7. The CDR3 consists of 15 residues. CDR3 sequence: CASSLTGGGSYEQYF. The CDR3 coding sequence is TGTGCCAGCAGCCTTACAGGGGGAGGCTCCTACGAGCAGTACTTC.

For the CDR3, the DNA is TGTGCCATCAGTCAACCCCGGACAGGTTTGGCCGGGGAGCTGTTTTTT. Translated, it gives CAISQPRTGLAGELFF. The J gene is TRBJ2-2, the V gene TRBV10-3; 7 nucleotides line up with TRBD1. Losses at the gene ends were 5 bases for V and 6 bases for J; bases not matched to a gene: 12. The CDR3 totals 16 residues. Germline V gene lookup returns CDR1 ENHRY and CDR2 SYGVKD.

This sequence joins TRBV7-3 and TRBJ2-1; D unresolved. The V and J ends lost 2 bases and 8 bases respectively, with 7 bases between them. This CDR3 contains 12 residues. Germline CDR1 is SGHTA and CDR2 is FQGTGA. The CDR3 DNA reads as TGTGCCAGCAGCTTACTAGGGCATGAGCAGTTCTTC. This codes for CASSLLGHEQFF. The complete variable domain, with remaining parts taken from reference TRBV7-3 and TRBJ2-1, reads GAGVSQTPSNKVTEKGKYVELRCDPISGHTALYWYRQSLGQGPEFLIYFQGTGAADDSGLPNDRFFAVRPEGSVSTLKIQRTERGDSAVYLCASSLLGHEQFFGPGTRLTVL.

The rearrangement links TRBV10-3 to TRBJ1-4; the D is unclear. The germline V gene encodes CDR1 ENHRY and CDR2 SYGVKD. The CDR3 covers 15 residues. The V and J ends lost 2 bases and 0 bases respectively, with 7 bases between them. CDR3 amino acids: CAISEGPATNEKLFF. As DNA, the CDR3 is TGTGCCATCAGTGAGGGGCCAGCAACTAATGAAAAACTGTTTTTT.

The J gene is TRBJ2-7, the V gene TRBV25-1, with 8 bases identical to TRBD1. The CDR3 is 14 amino acids. V was pared by 6 bases and J by 4 bases, with 8 bases of the junction left unmatched. Germline lookup yields CDR1 MGHDK and CDR2 SYGVNS. CDR3 sequence reads: CASRPNRGRYEQYF. In nucleotides, the CDR3 is TGTGCCAGCAGACCTAACAGGGGGAGATACGAGCAGTACTTC.

This chain links TRBV28 with TRBJ2-1; 8 nucleotides agree with TRBD2. The CDR3 totals 16 residues. Germline CDR1 is MDHEN and CDR2 is SYDVKM. Germline trimming cut 5 bases from V and 0 bases from J; bases unmatched to any gene: 6. The CDR3 DNA reads as TGTGCCAGCAGTGATACTAGCGGAAGCTCCTACAATGAGCAGTTCTTC. Translating gives CASSDTSGSSYNEQFF.

The chain links TRBV6-4 to TRBJ2-3; TRBD2 matches at 7 bases. Germline CDR1 and CDR2: MRHNA and SNTAGT. Trimming removed 1 base from V and 1 base from J; junction bases left unmatched: 5. The CDR3 has 16 amino acids. CDR3 amino acids: CASSDFNRGGTDTQYF. The CDR3, as DNA: TGTGCCAGCAGTGACTTTAACCGGGGGGGCACAGATACGCAGTATTTT.

V and J are TRBV7-3 and TRBJ2-1; 7 positions match TRBD1. Per germline, CDR1 SGHTA and CDR2 FQGTGA. V dropped 5 bases and J dropped 4; count of bases not matched to a gene: 8. This CDR3 region has 15 residues. CDR3 coding DNA: TGTGCCAGCAGCCCCAACATGGACAGGTACAATGAGCAGTTCTTC. As protein: CASSPNMDRYNEQFF.

The J gene is TRBJ2-7, the V gene TRBV6-5; TRBD1 matches at 7 bases. Germline CDR1 is MNHEY and CDR2 is SVGAGI. The CDR3 contains 13 residues. V lost 4 bases, J lost 5 bases, and 5 bases stayed unmatched. Here the CDR3 reads CASSLDRSDEQYF. The DNA of the CDR3 is TGTGCCAGCAGTTTGGACAGGAGCGACGAGCAGTACTTC.

This rearrangement joins TRBV6-5 to TRBJ2-1, with D maybe TRBD2 (5 bases). This CDR3 contains 14 residues. The germline V gene encodes CDR1 MNHEY and CDR2 SVGAGI. Trimming took off 2 bases at V and 6 bases at J, with 11 bases between the two ends. CDR3 sequence (DNA): TGTGCCAGCAGTTACCGGGGAGTTTCCAATGAGCAGTTCTTC. Its translation: CASSYRGVSNEQFF.

This chain joins TRBV10-1 and TRBJ2-2; 8 positions agree with TRBD2. Germline V lookup: CDR1 WNHNN, CDR2 SYGVQD (reference sequence). V shed 10 bases and J 3 bases; nucleotides not matched to a gene: 10. The CDR3 sequence is 15 residues long. The CDR3 reads CATTPGGGDTGELFF. CDR3 nucleotides: TGCGCCACCACACCGGGGGGGGGAGACACCGGGGAGCTGTTTTTT.

The chain recombines TRBV28 with TRBJ2-3, with D possibly matching TRBD2 (6 bases). CDR3 length: 16 amino acids. The V gene's germline CDR1 is MDHEN and CDR2 SYDVKM. V gave up 6 bases and J gave up 2 bases, with 18 bases separating them. CDR3 sequence: CASRSGLFVPTDTQYF. The CDR3 DNA reads as TGTGCCAGCAGATCGGGACTTTTTGTCCCCACAGATACGCAGTATTTT.

The chain recombines TRBV24-1 with TRBJ2-1, with 13 bases identical to TRBD2. The CDR3 is made up of 17 amino acids. After removal of 3 bases from V and 7 bases from J, the junction contained 8 bases not matched to a gene. Germline V lookup: CDR1 KGHDR, CDR2 SFDVKD. The CDR3 coding sequence is TGTGCCACCAGTGATGTCGGACTAGCGGGGGAATCGAATGAGCAGTTCTTC. Residues: CATSDVGLAGESNEQFF.

The chain recombines TRBV9 with TRBJ2-6; 8 bases agree with TRBD2. J gave up 2 bases and V 4 bases, and 11 bases lay outside the gene matches. Germline CDR1 reads SGDLS; CDR2 reads YYNGEE. The CDR3 sequence is 18 residues long. CDR3 bases: TGTGCCAGCAGCCTCGCCCCCGGGGGGGCGGCTGGGGCCAACGTCCTGACTTTC. Its protein product is CASSLAPGGAAGANVLTF.

This clone was seen a handful of times. The chain uses TRBV28 and TRBJ1-5; D unresolved. This CDR3 has 13 amino acids. CDR1 is MDHEN and CDR2 is SYDVKM in the germline V gene. For the CDR3, the DNA is TGTGGAGTCGGGGTTCGGGGCAATCAGCCCCAGCATTTT. Amino acid sequence: CGVGVRGNQPQHF.

Only a few counts were recorded for this clone. CDR3: CASSPSRTGHGAEAFF. Written as DNA, the CDR3 is TGTGCCAGCAGCCCCTCCCGGACAGGGCACGGAGCTGAAGCTTTCTTT. The chain joins TRBV7-2 to TRBJ1-1; 8 positions match TRBD1. J gave up 6 bases and V 5 bases, and 14 bases lay outside the gene matches. Germline assignment: CDR1 SGHTA and CDR2 FQGNSA. This CDR3 is 16 amino acids long.

This chain links TRBV7-3 with TRBJ2-2, with TRBD2 matching over 7 bases. J lost 5 bases, V lost 4 bases, and 10 bases had no gene match. CDR1 SGHTA and CDR2 FQGTGA come from the germline V gene. The length of the CDR3 is 16 residues. CDR3 in DNA: TGTGCCAGCAGCTCTACGGGACTATGGGGGACCGGGGAGCTGTTTTTT. Its protein is CASSSTGLWGTGELFF.

The chain couples TRBV21-1 to TRBJ1-4. TRBV21-1 is marked as a pseudogene. The CDR3 loop spans 19 amino acids. CDR3 DNA: TGTGCCAGCAGCAAACGCAATCTCCCGCACTGTGCAACTAATGAAAAACTGTTTTTT. Amino acids: CASSKRNLPHCATNEKLFF.

This clone turned up a few times. The chain joins TRBV5-1 to TRBJ1-1; 9 bases agree with TRBD1. V trimming: 6 bases; J trimming: 3 bases; junction bases outside the gene matches: 9. The CDR3 runs 15 residues. Germline V gene data show CDR1 as SGHRS and CDR2 as YFSETQ. CDR3 protein: CASTDRGKADTEAFF. CDR3 bases: TGCGCCAGCACGGACAGGGGAAAAGCGGACACTGAAGCTTTCTTT. Full variable domain (outside the CDR3, taken from reference TRBV5-1 and TRBJ1-1): KAGVTQTPRYLIKTRGQQVTLSCSPISGHRSVSWYQQTPGQGLQFLFEYFSETQRNKGNFPGRFSGRQFSNSRSEMNVSTLELGDSALYLCASTDRGKADTEAFFGQGTRLTVV.

The J gene is TRBJ1-2, the V gene TRBV5-1; D gene uncertain. The CDR3 is made up of 13 amino acids. From germline, CDR1 is SGHRS and CDR2 YFSETQ. Trimming shortened V by 4 bases and J by 2 bases, and 9 bases separated the two germline ends. CDR3 protein: CASSLRPNYGYTF. CDR3 in DNA: TGCGCCAGCAGCCTGCGTCCGAACTATGGCTACACCTTC.

This chain connects TRBV10-3 to TRBJ2-3; D gene ambiguous. Germline V gene lookup returns CDR1 ENHRY and CDR2 SYGVKD. Trimming took off 4 bases at V and 2 bases at J, with 7 bases between the two ends. The CDR3 extends over 13 amino acids. Here the CDR3 reads CAISGNPTDTQYF. For the CDR3, the DNA is TGTGCCATCAGTGGGAACCCCACAGATACGCAGTATTTT.

The V call is TRBV12-2, the J call TRBJ2-1; the table's TRBD2 call for D was not verified on the DNA. TRBV12-2 is a pseudogene locus. The CDR3 contains 16 residues. The CDR3 bases are TGTGCAAGTCGCTCCAGGACTAGCGGGGAGGACAATGAGCAGTTCTTC. Amino acid sequence: CASRSRTSGEDNEQFF.

In this sample, this clone turned up once. The rearrangement links TRBV7-9 to TRBJ1-1; D remains ambiguous. The CDR3 runs 13 residues. The V end lost 5 bases, the J end lost 7 bases, and 14 bases lay between the germline ends. CDR1 is SEHNR and CDR2 is FQNEAQ in the germline V gene (reference sequence). The CDR3 DNA follows: TGTGCCAGCAGCATAGGTCAGTACAGTGAAGCTTTCTTT. It yields the protein CASSIGQYSEAFF.

The chain joins TRBV30 to TRBJ2-2, with TRBD1 identical over 8 bases. CDR1 GTSNPN and CDR2 SVGIG come from the germline V gene (reference sequence). The CDR3 has 14 amino acids. V shed 2 bases, J shed 4 bases, and the junction held 3 bases outside the gene matches. The CDR3 DNA follows: TGTGCCTGGAGTCGACAGGGGACCACCGGGGAGCTGTTTTTT. Translation gives CAWSRQGTTGELFF. The entire variable domain, with the rest obtained from reference TRBV30 and TRBJ2-2, is as follows: SQTIHQWPATLVQPVGSPLSLECTVEGTSNPNLYWYRQAAGRGLQLLFYSVGIGQISSEVPQNLSASRPQDRQFILSSKKLLLSDSGFYLCAWSRQGTTGELFFGEGSRLTVL.

Here the CDR3 DNA reads TGTGCCAGCAGCCGCCTAGCGGGGGGGCTCACCGGGGAGCTGTTTTTT. Protein product: CASSRLAGGLTGELFF. The genes are TRBV3-1 (or the pseudogene TRBV3-2) and TRBJ2-2; TRBD2 aligns across 12 bases. The junction had 4 bases not matched to a gene; V was cut back by 4 bases and J by 4 bases. This CDR3 has 16 amino acids. CDR1 LGHDT and CDR2 YNNKEL come from the germline V gene (reference sequence).

This clone occurred a few times. The chain joins TRBV2 to TRBJ2-2; 8 nucleotides align to TRBD2. V trimming: 6 bases; J trimming: 0 bases; junction bases outside the gene matches: 9. The CDR3 runs to 17 residues. Looked up from germline, CDR1 is SNHLY and CDR2 is FYNNEI. CDR3 nucleotides: TGTGCCAGCAGCATCATAGCGGGGTACGCGAACACCGGGGAGCTGTTTTTT. Translation gives CASSIIAGYANTGELFF.

The V call is TRBV7-3, the J call TRBJ2-1, with 12 bases identical to TRBD2. The CDR3 spans 15 residues. Trimming took 5 bases from V and 7 from J; bases not matched to a gene: 6. Germline-derived CDR1 and CDR2 are SGHTA and FQGTGA. CDR3 in amino acids: CASSHGLAGWNEQFF. For the CDR3, the DNA is TGTGCCAGCAGCCATGGACTAGCGGGGTGGAATGAGCAGTTCTTC.

The chain carries TRBV28 and TRBJ2-1; TRBD2 aligns across 9 bases. The CDR3 runs 15 residues. V lost 9 bases to trimming and J lost 0 bases; unmatched junction nucleotides: 6. CDR1 MDHEN and CDR2 SYDVKM come from the germline V gene. CDR3: CASYAGGSSYNEQFF. DNA for the CDR3: TGTGCCAGTTACGCGGGGGGGAGCTCCTACAATGAGCAGTTCTTC.

The chain has TRBV5-1 and TRBJ1-6, with 7 bases identical to TRBD1. This CDR3 has 15 residues. The germline CDR1 and CDR2 sequences are SGHRS and YFSETQ. Trimming cost V 4 bases and J 7 bases; bases outside gene matches: 8. The CDR3 sequence is CASSISTGSNSPLHF. For the CDR3, the DNA is TGCGCCAGCAGCATATCGACAGGGTCAAATTCACCCCTCCACTTT.

The chain has TRBV19 and TRBJ1-2; D perhaps matches TRBD1 (5 bases). The germline V and J ends were trimmed by 7 bases and 3 bases, with 15 bases remaining between them. The CDR3 has 14 amino acids. CDR1 is LNHDA and CDR2 is SQIVND in the germline V gene (reference sequence). CDR3 coding DNA: TGTGCCAGTACCGACAGACCTAAGGACTATGGCTACACCTTC. It codes for CASTDRPKDYGYTF.

V gene TRBV28 combines with J gene TRBJ1-4; D gene ambiguous. Germline assignment: CDR1 MDHEN and CDR2 SYDVKM. The V gene lost 1 base and the J gene lost 7 bases, with 4 bases spanning the gap. This CDR3 has 12 residues. The CDR3 spells CASSLFPEKLFF. CDR3 nucleotide sequence: TGTGCCAGCAGTTTATTTCCTGAAAAACTGTTTTTT.

V gene TRBV18 combines with J gene TRBJ2-1; 9 bases line up with TRBD1. CDR3 length: 16 residues. Germline CDR1 and CDR2: KGHSH and LQKENI. V lost 4 bases and J lost 6; bases outside the gene matches: 10. CDR3 in amino acids: CASSRNRGRRGNEQFF. For the CDR3, the DNA is TGTGCCAGCTCACGAAACAGGGGGCGCAGAGGCAATGAGCAGTTCTTC.